Listed below are T cell receptor beta chains from one sample, sequenced in a study of radiotherapy plus CTLA-4 blockade in lung cancer. Data came from immunoSEQ multiplex PCR; TCRdb stores just in-frame clones and leaves some out. The table has 81,000 or so clones, around 83% seen once. Sequences were derived from peripheral blood, sampled from a patient treated with radiotherapy plus ipilimumab. The source of these receptors is a human donor with non-small cell lung cancer that progressed on radiotherapy plus ipilimumab. Both conserved end residues are part of each CDR3. Fields, in order: J gene, D gene, V gene, CDR3 protein, CDR3 DNA. The D gene is left open where the match is weak.

>TRBJ1-5|.|TRBV29-1
CSVERQVNQPQHF
TGCAGCGTTGAACGACAAGTCAATCAGCCCCAGCATTTT
>TRBJ2-5|TRBD2|TRBV7-2
CASSSQRGTLQETQYF
TGTGCCAGCAGCTCCCAGCGGGGCACCCTCCAAGAGACCCAGTACTTC
>TRBJ2-7|.|TRBV30
CAWSVPGYEQYF
TGTGCCTGGAGTGTCCCTGGTTACGAGCAGTACTTC
>TRBJ2-2|TRBD2|TRBV7-2
CASSSRGENTGELFF
TGTGCCAGCAGCTCTCGGGGGGAGAACACCGGGGAGCTGTTTTTT
>TRBJ2-5|TRBD2|TRBV7-2
CASSPRGAGGTEAAQYF
TGTGCCAGCAGCCCCCGAGGTGCCGGGGGGACCGAAGCGGCCCAGTACTTC
>TRBJ1-2|.|TRBV5-1
CASSFPDGGYTF
TGCGCCAGCAGCTTCCCAGACGGGGGCTACACCTTC
>TRBJ2-7|TRBD2|TRBV2
CASSRQGRGSYEQYF
TGTGCCAGCAGTAGGCAAGGGAGGGGATCCTACGAGCAGTACTTC
>TRBJ2-7|TRBD1|TRBV9
CASSVGTGLPSYEQYF
TGTGCCAGCAGCGTAGGGACAGGCCTACCCTCCTACGAGCAGTACTTC
>TRBJ1-3|.|TRBV6-7
CASSSGRRESGNTIYF
TGTGCCAGCAGTTCTGGACGTCGGGAGTCTGGAAACACCATATATTTT
>TRBJ2-5|TRBD1|TRBV19
CASSEQGAGETQYF
TGTGCCAGTAGTGAACAGGGGGCTGGGGAGACCCAGTACTTC
>TRBJ2-4|TRBD1|TRBV7-9
CASSKRDSLAKNIQYF
TGTGCCAGCAGCAAACGGGACAGTTTAGCCAAAAACATTCAGTACTTC
>TRBJ1-5|.|TRBV2
CASNGEGNQPQHF
TGTGCCAGCAACGGGGAAGGCAATCAGCCCCAGCATTTT